What follows are 14 T cell receptor beta chains derived from one specimen sequenced in a study of blood T cell repertoires in COVID-19. Method: immunoSEQ multiplex PCR; TCRdb's copy keeps in-frame clones and lacks some. The table shows roughly 41,000 clones, with around 87% occurring only once. What was sequenced was PBMCs or T cells enriched from blood (not recorded which). The receptor set was obtained from a woman in her forties or fifties who had recovered from COVID-19.

For the CDR3, the DNA is TGTGCCAGCAGCTTAACAGGGGCGGGTCAGCCCCAGCATTTT. Residues: CASSLTGAGQPQHF. V gene TRBV7-2 combines with J gene TRBJ1-5; 7 nucleotides agree with TRBD1. This CDR3 contains 14 residues. In germline, CDR1 is SGHTA, CDR2 FQGNSA. J lost 6 bases, V lost 2 bases, and 4 bases had no gene match. Full variable domain (missing parts from reference TRBV7-2 and TRBJ1-5): GAGVSQSPSNKVTEKGKDVELRCDPISGHTALYWYRQSLGQGLEFLIYFQGNSAPDKSGLPSDRFSAERTGGSVSTLTIQRTQQEDSAVYLCASSLTGAGQPQHFGDGTRLSIL.

The chain has TRBV7-2 and TRBJ1-1, with a possible D match to TRBD1 (6 bases). This CDR3 has 14 amino acids. V lost 8 bases and J 0 bases, leaving 13 bases between the germline ends. Germline CDR1 is SGHTA and CDR2 is FQGNSA. The CDR3 DNA sequence: TGTGCCAGCCGCACAGGGACCTTGAACACTGAAGCTTTCTTT. Protein: CASRTGTLNTEAFF.

The V gene is TRBV4-3, the J gene TRBJ2-1; TRBD2 matches 12 bases. Germline V gives CDR1 LGHNA, CDR2 YSLEER. The CDR3 length is 15 residues. V gave up 2 bases and J gave up 6 bases; unmatched junction bases: 2. DNA of the CDR3: TGCGCCAGCAGCCAACAGGGACTAGCGGGCAATGAGCAGTTCTTC. This translates into CASSQQGLAGNEQFF.

The genes are TRBV6-5 and TRBJ1-3; D unresolved. The CDR3 runs to 15 residues. Germline CDR1 is MNHEY and CDR2 is SVGAGI. The V gene lost 0 bases and the J gene lost 4 bases, with 10 bases spanning the gap. CDR3 DNA: TGTGCCAGCAGTTACTCGGTGGGAGGAGGAAACACCATATATTTT. Its protein is CASSYSVGGGNTIYF.

CDR3 DNA sequence: TGTGCCAGCAGCGTAGGGACTCAAGGGCCCTACGAGCAGTACTTC. Translation: CASSVGTQGPYEQYF. The V and J genes are TRBV9 and TRBJ2-7; tentative D call: TRBD2 (5 bases). Germline CDR1 and CDR2: SGDLS and YYNGEE. The ends were cut back, 0 bases at V and 2 bases at J, with 12 bases in the middle. The length of the CDR3 is 15 residues. Combining the CDR3 with reference TRBV9 and TRBJ2-7 gives the whole variable domain DSGVTQTPKHLITATGQRVTLRCSPRSGDLSVYWYQQSLDQGLQFLIQYYNGEERAKGNILERFSAQQFPDLHSELNLSSLELGDSALYFCASSVGTQGPYEQYFGPGTRLTVT.

The rearrangement joins TRBV6-5 to TRBJ1-2; TRBD1 matches 8 bases. The V and J ends lost 7 bases and 7 bases, in that order; junction bases with no gene match: 11. CDR1 and CDR2 from the germline V gene are MNHEY and SVGAGI. The CDR3 has 14 amino acids. CDR3: CASIRGQATSGYTF. DNA for the CDR3: TGTGCCAGCATCAGGGGACAGGCCACGAGTGGCTACACCTTC.

The chain links TRBV19 to TRBJ2-3, with 7 positions matching TRBD1. CDR3 length equals 13 residues. With 4 bases clipped from V and 4 bases from J, the junction kept 2 bases outside the gene matches. The germline V gene has CDR1 LNHDA and CDR2 SQIVND (reference sequence). As DNA, the CDR3 is TGTGCCAGTAGTAGCCAGGGGGCAGATACGCAGTATTTT. Translated: CASSSQGADTQYF. The whole variable domain, remainder taken from reference TRBV19 and TRBJ2-3, is DGGITQSPKYLFRKEGQNVTLSCEQNLNHDAMYWYRQDPGQGLRLIYYSQIVNDFQKGDIAEGYSVSREKKESFPLTVTSAQKNPTAFYLCASSSQGADTQYFGPGTRLTVL.

Only a few counts were recorded for this clone. The genes are TRBV7-9 and TRBJ2-7; D might be TRBD1 (5 bases). CDR3 size: 16 residues. The germline V gene encodes CDR1 SEHNR and CDR2 FQNEAQ (reference sequence). V was trimmed by 2 bases and J by 0 bases, leaving 14 bases between them. CDR3 nucleotides: TGTGCCAGCAGCTTACATTCTACAGGAAGCTCCTACGAGCAGTACTTC. This translates into CASSLHSTGSSYEQYF.

The chain couples TRBV7-2 to TRBJ1-2, with a weak D call TRBD1 (5 bases). With 5 bases removed from V and 7 bases from J, the gap between germline ends came to 20 bases. This CDR3 comprises 15 residues. Germline lookup yields CDR1 SGHTA and CDR2 FQGNSA. CDR3 nucleotide sequence: TGTGCCAGCAGCCAAACGCCTCAGGGTATTCTTGGCTACACCTTC. Amino acid sequence: CASSQTPQGILGYTF.

J is TRBJ1-2 and V is TRBV9; TRBD1 matches at 10 bases. Trimming cost V 3 bases and J 7 bases; bases outside gene matches: 9. This CDR3 comprises 15 residues. The germline gives CDR1 SGDLS, CDR2 YYNGEE. CDR3: CASSALPGQGPGYTF. The CDR3 DNA reads TGTGCCAGCAGCGCATTACCGGGACAGGGGCCTGGCTACACCTTC.

The rearrangement joins TRBV11-2 to TRBJ2-5, with a possible D match to TRBD2 (5 bases). The CDR3 runs to 14 residues. Germline V CDR1 and CDR2: SGHAT, FQNNGV. Trimming shortened V by 1 base and J by 6 bases, and 12 bases separated the two germline ends. This CDR3 reads CASSLVTGFQTQYF. The CDR3 DNA reads as TGTGCCAGCAGCTTAGTAACGGGGTTTCAGACCCAGTACTTC.

This chain uses TRBV2 with TRBJ2-5, with D maybe TRBD2 (5 bases). V shed 7 bases and J shed 4 bases, with 13 bases lying between them. The CDR3 has 13 amino acids. Germline V CDR1 and CDR2: SNHLY, FYNNEI. In DNA, the CDR3 is TGTGCCAGCAACACCCGGGAAGGAGAGACCCAGTACTTC. As protein: CASNTREGETQYF.

This rearrangement joins TRBV11-2 to TRBJ2-1; 10 bases match TRBD2. Germline CDR1 SGHAT, CDR2 FQNNGV. V trimming: 3 bases; J trimming: 9 bases; junction bases outside the gene matches: 8. The CDR3 has 15 amino acids. CDR3 residues: CASSLERGGRVEQFF. In DNA form, the CDR3 reads TGTGCCAGCAGCTTGGAGCGGGGGGGCCGTGTTGAGCAGTTCTTC.

The chain combines TRBV5-1 with TRBJ2-3; 9 nucleotides match TRBD2. This CDR3 spans 14 amino acids. The germline V gene has CDR1 SGHRS and CDR2 YFSETQ. V was pared by 8 bases and J by 2 bases, with 6 bases of the junction left unmatched. The CDR3 here is CARCVAGDTDTQYF. Written as DNA, the CDR3 is TGCGCCAGATGCGTAGCGGGGGACACAGATACGCAGTATTTT.